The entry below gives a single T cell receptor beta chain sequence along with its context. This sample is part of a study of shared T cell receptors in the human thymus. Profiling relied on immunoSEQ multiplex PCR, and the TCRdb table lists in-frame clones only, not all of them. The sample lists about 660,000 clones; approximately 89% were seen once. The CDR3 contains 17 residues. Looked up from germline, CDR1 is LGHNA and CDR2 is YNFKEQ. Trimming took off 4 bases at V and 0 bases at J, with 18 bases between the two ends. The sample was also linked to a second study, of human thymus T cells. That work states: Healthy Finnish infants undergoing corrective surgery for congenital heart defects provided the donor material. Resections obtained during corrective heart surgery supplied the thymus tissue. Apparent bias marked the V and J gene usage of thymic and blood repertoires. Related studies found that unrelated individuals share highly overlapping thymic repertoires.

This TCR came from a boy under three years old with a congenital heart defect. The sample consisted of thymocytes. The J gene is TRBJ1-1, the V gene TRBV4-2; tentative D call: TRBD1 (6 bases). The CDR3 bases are TGTGCCAGCAGCCTATACGGGGTAAGGGGGATGAACACTGAAGCTTTCTTT. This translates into CASSLYGVRGMNTEAFF.